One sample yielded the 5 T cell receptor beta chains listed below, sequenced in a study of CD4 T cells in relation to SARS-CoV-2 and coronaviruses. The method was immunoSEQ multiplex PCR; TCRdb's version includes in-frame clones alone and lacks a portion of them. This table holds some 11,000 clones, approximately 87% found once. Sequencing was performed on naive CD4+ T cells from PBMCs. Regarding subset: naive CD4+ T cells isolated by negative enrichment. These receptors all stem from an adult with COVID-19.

The CDR3 bases are TGTGCCAGCAGCTTGAGTGCGGGGCCTAGCACAGATACGCAGTATTTT. Protein sequence: CASSLSAGPSTDTQYF. The chain is built from TRBV5-4 and TRBJ2-3, with D perhaps TRBD2 (6 bases). Germline V gives CDR1 SGHNT, CDR2 YYREEE (reference sequence). The CDR3 contains 16 residues. V was pared by 1 base and J by 0 bases, with 12 bases between.

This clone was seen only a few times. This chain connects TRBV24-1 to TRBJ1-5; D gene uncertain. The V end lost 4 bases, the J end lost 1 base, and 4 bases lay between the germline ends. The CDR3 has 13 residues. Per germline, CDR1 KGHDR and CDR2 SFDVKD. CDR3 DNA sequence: TGTGCCACCAGTGACCGCAGCAATCAGCCCCAGCATTTT. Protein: CATSDRSNQPQHF.

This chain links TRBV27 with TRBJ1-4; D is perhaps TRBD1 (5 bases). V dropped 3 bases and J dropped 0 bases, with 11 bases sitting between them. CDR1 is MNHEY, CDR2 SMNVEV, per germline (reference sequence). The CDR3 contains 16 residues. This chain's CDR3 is CASSLVGTATNEKLFF. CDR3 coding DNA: TGTGCCAGCAGTTTGGTAGGGACCGCAACTAATGAAAAACTGTTTTTT. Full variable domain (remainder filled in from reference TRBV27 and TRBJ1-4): EAQVTQNPRYLITVTGKKLTVTCSQNMNHEYMSWYRQDPGLGLRQIYYSMNVEVTDKGDVPEGYKVSRKEKRNFPLILESPSPNQTSLYFCASSLVGTATNEKLFFGSGTQLSVL.

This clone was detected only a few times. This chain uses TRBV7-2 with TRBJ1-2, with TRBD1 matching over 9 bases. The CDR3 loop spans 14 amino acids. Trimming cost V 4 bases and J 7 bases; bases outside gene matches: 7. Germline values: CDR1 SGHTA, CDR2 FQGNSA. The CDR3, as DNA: TGTGCCAGCAGCTACAGGGGGCAGGTTCCTGGCTACACCTTC. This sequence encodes CASSYRGQVPGYTF.

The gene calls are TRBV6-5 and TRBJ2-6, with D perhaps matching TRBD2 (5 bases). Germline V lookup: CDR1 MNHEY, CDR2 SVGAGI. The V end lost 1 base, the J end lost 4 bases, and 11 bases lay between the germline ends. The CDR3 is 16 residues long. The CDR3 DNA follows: TGTGCCAGCAGTTACTTCGAGGGAGCGGGGGCCAACGTCCTGACTTTC. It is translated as CASSYFEGAGANVLTF.